These 22 T cell receptor beta chains share one sample of origin, sequenced in a study of shared clonotypes between healthy human individuals. Data came from immunoSEQ multiplex PCR; TCRdb stores just in-frame clones and leaves some out. The table lists some 500,000 clones, roughly 95% of them singletons, with approximately 0.067% in the top ten. The sample comprised naive CD4+ T cells sorted from blood. Specified subset: CD45RA+ positively selected. Source of these receptors: a woman under 40 in good health.

This chain joins TRBV28 and TRBJ2-7; 7 nucleotides agree with TRBD2. This CDR3 is built from 14 residues. The trim removed 7 bases at V and 2 bases at J, leaving 8 bases unmatched. In germline, CDR1 is MDHEN, CDR2 SYDVKM. DNA of the CDR3: TGTGCCAGCACCCCTGGGGGGGAACCCTACGAGCAGTACTTC. Its protein product is CASTPGGEPYEQYF. The full variable domain, with the rest looked up from reference TRBV28 and TRBJ2-7, is DVKVTQSSRYLVKRTGEKVFLECVQDMDHENMFWYRQDPGLGLRLIYFSYDVKMKEKGDIPEGYSVSREKKERFSLILESASTNQTSMYLCASTPGGEPYEQYFGPGTRLTVT.

This clone was detected only once. V and J are TRBV7-9 and TRBJ2-7; D gene uncertain. The CDR3 length is 12 residues. CDR1 and CDR2 from the germline V gene are SEHNR and FQNEAQ (reference sequence). Trimming stripped 5 bases from V and 3 bases from J, with 8 bases between. CDR3 bases: TGTGCCAGCAGCCTTCAGAGCTACGAGCAGTACTTC. Encoded protein: CASSLQSYEQYF.

The genes are TRBV25-1 and TRBJ2-3, with TRBD2 matching over 12 bases. Germline-derived CDR1 and CDR2 are MGHDK and SYGVNS. The length of the CDR3 is 15 residues. V lost 6 bases to trimming and J lost 5 bases; unmatched junction nucleotides: 6. In DNA form, the CDR3 reads TGTGCCAGCAGCCTAGCGGGAGGGGAAGGAGATACGCAGTATTTT. Amino acids: CASSLAGGEGDTQYF.

This clone was counted a single time. The chain carries TRBV2 and TRBJ1-5; maybe TRBD1 (5 bases). Trimming took 2 bases from V and 5 from J, leaving 10 bases between them. The CDR3 is made up of 14 amino acids. Germline V gives CDR1 SNHLY, CDR2 FYNNEI. In nucleotides, the CDR3 is TGTGCCAGCAGTGAAAACGGAGGGGATCAGCCCCAGCATTTT. This encodes CASSENGGDQPQHF.

This chain uses TRBV2 with TRBJ1-1, with D tentatively TRBD1 (6 bases). The germline gives CDR1 SNHLY, CDR2 FYNNEI. This CDR3 has 12 amino acids. The V and J ends lost 6 bases and 5 bases respectively, with 10 bases between them. The CDR3 nucleotides read TGTGCCAGCAGCGATCAGGGGACTGAAGCTTTCTTT. This sequence encodes CASSDQGTEAFF. The variable domain in full, completed from reference TRBV2 and TRBJ1-1, reads EPEVTQTPSHQVTQMGQEVILRCVPISNHLYFYWYRQILGQKVEFLVSFYNNEISEKSEIFDDQFSVERPDGSNFTLKIRSTKLEDSAMYFCASSDQGTEAFFGQGTRLTVV.

The rearrangement links TRBV15 to TRBJ2-3; 12 bases are a match to TRBD1. The CDR3 extends over 17 amino acids. The germline V gene has CDR1 LNHNV and CDR2 YYDKDF (reference sequence). After removal of 8 bases from V and 0 bases from J, the junction contained 9 bases not matched to a gene. The CDR3 protein is CATYPGQGAGSTDTQYF. The CDR3 DNA is TGTGCCACCTACCCGGGACAGGGGGCGGGTAGCACAGATACGCAGTATTTT.

The rearrangement links TRBV11-2 to TRBJ2-7, with D maybe TRBD2 (5 bases). The CDR3 covers 12 residues. The germline gives CDR1 SGHAT, CDR2 FQNNGV. V was pared by 3 bases and J by 6 bases, with 9 bases between. Written as DNA, the CDR3 is TGTGCCAGCAGCTTCGGGATTGCCGAGCAGTACTTC. Amino acid sequence: CASSFGIAEQYF.

The chain employs TRBV9 and TRBJ2-1; 10 nucleotides align to TRBD1. There are 15 residues in the CDR3. Germline assignment: CDR1 SGDLS and CDR2 YYNGEE. Trimming at V came to 3 bases and at J to 9 bases, leaving 9 bases not matched to a gene. In DNA, the CDR3 is TGTGCCAGCAGCGCCGACAGGGGGCCCGGCACTGAGCAGTTCTTC. Its translation: CASSADRGPGTEQFF.

The CDR3 loop reads CASRLLNEQFF. The CDR3, as DNA: TGTGCCAGCAGACTATTGAATGAGCAGTTCTTC. The rearrangement uses TRBV28 and TRBJ2-1; no reliable D call. CDR3 length equals 11 residues. The germline gives CDR1 MDHEN, CDR2 SYDVKM. The V end lost 6 bases, the J end lost 7 bases, and 7 bases lay between the germline ends.

This rearrangement joins TRBV7-8 to TRBJ2-2; TRBD2 agrees at 7 bases. The CDR3 runs 15 residues. V lost 0 bases and J lost 5; bases outside the gene matches: 3. Germline lookup yields CDR1 SGHVS and CDR2 FQNEAQ. The CDR3 protein is CASSLALAETGELFF. For the CDR3, the DNA is TGTGCCAGCAGCTTAGCCCTAGCGGAGACCGGGGAGCTGTTTTTT.

The chain has TRBV7-8 and TRBJ2-6; 10 nucleotides match TRBD2. The germline V gene encodes CDR1 SGHVS and CDR2 FQNEAQ. V dropped 2 bases and J dropped 0; count of bases not matched to a gene: 4. This CDR3 has 18 residues. CDR3 in DNA: TGTGCCAGCAGCTTAAGGCCTAGCGGGAGCTCTGGGGCCAACGTCCTGACTTTC. It translates to CASSLRPSGSSGANVLTF.

The V gene is TRBV7-9, the J gene TRBJ1-3, with a possible D match to TRBD1 (5 bases). The germline V and J ends were trimmed by 6 bases and 0 bases, with 9 bases remaining between them. Germline lookup yields CDR1 SEHNR and CDR2 FQNEAQ (reference sequence). The length of the CDR3 is 14 residues. The CDR3 protein is CASRRDGSGNTIYF. The CDR3 DNA sequence: TGTGCCAGCAGACGGGACGGCTCTGGAAACACCATATATTTT.

The chain couples TRBV11-1 to TRBJ1-3; D unclear. The CDR3 consists of 14 residues. The germline CDR1 and CDR2 sequences are SGHAT and FQDESV (reference sequence). Trimming cost V 5 bases and J 9 bases, with 17 bases left between them. CDR3 residues: CASSPKFIFPTIYF. CDR3 in DNA: TGTGCCAGCAGCCCGAAATTCATCTTTCCCACCATATATTTT.

This rearrangement joins TRBV11-3 to TRBJ2-7, with D hard to call. From germline, CDR1 is SGHNT and CDR2 YENEEA. The V end lost 2 bases, the J end lost 4 bases, and 9 bases lay between the germline ends. This CDR3 contains 13 residues. CDR3 bases: TGTGCCAGCAGCTTAATGTTGGGTTACGAGCAGTACTTC. This gives the protein CASSLMLGYEQYF.

The chain couples TRBV6-5 to TRBJ1-3; D is ambiguous. There are 15 residues in the CDR3. Germline CDR1 is MNHEY and CDR2 is SVGAGI. Trimming removed 7 bases at V and 0 bases at J, with 13 bases between. This CDR3 reads CASTYSMYSGNTIYF. CDR3 coding DNA: TGTGCCAGCACCTACTCGATGTACTCTGGAAACACCATATATTTT.

This sequence joins TRBV19 and TRBJ2-1, with 7 positions matching TRBD2. With 4 bases clipped from V and 6 bases from J, the junction kept 6 bases outside the gene matches. Germline V gene sequence: CDR1 LNHDA, CDR2 SQIVND (reference sequence). The CDR3 consists of 14 residues. CDR3: CASSSPGGPNEQFF. The CDR3 DNA is TGTGCCAGTAGTAGTCCGGGAGGTCCCAATGAGCAGTTCTTC.

The rearrangement joins TRBV4-1 to TRBJ1-2; 10 nucleotides match TRBD1. This CDR3 is 17 amino acids long. J gave up 8 bases and V 1 base, and 13 bases lay outside the gene matches. Germline V CDR1 and CDR2: MGHRA, YSYEKL. CDR3 residues: CASSQVLRGDRGLGYTF. CDR3 nucleotide sequence: TGCGCCAGCAGCCAAGTCCTGAGGGGGGACAGGGGTCTAGGCTACACCTTC.

This chain links TRBV30 with TRBJ2-7, with D perhaps being TRBD1 or TRBD2 (6 bases each). Trimming stripped 3 bases from V and 4 bases from J, with 16 bases between. The CDR3 loop spans 14 amino acids. The germline V gene has CDR1 GTSNPN and CDR2 SVGIG (reference sequence). The CDR3 region is CAWRRWGARYEQYF. In DNA, the CDR3 is TGTGCCTGGAGACGCTGGGGGGCGCGGTACGAGCAGTACTTC.

The chain combines TRBV9 with TRBJ2-1; 7 bases are shared with TRBD2. The J segment lost 5 bases and the V segment lost 0 bases, leaving 5 bases of the junction unmatched. CDR1 is SGDLS and CDR2 is YYNGEE in the germline V gene. The CDR3 length is 15 residues. CDR3 nucleotide sequence: TGTGCCAGCAGCGTAGCCGTGGGAGGGCACAATGAGCAGTTCTTC. Protein: CASSVAVGGHNEQFF.

This sequence joins TRBV28 and TRBJ2-3, with 7 nucleotides matching TRBD2. This CDR3 is built from 15 residues. V dropped 7 bases and J dropped 0; count of bases not matched to a gene: 7. Germline V gene sequence: CDR1 MDHEN, CDR2 SYDVKM. CDR3 DNA sequence: TGTGCCAGCACCTATACTAGCGATAGCACAGATACGCAGTATTTT. Encoded protein: CASTYTSDSTDTQYF.

As regards this clone: Other DNA sequences in this sample translate to the same CDR3. CDR3 DNA sequence: TGCGCCAGCAGCCAGAACACTGAAGCTTTCTTT. Translation: CASSQNTEAFF. V gene TRBV4-1 combines with J gene TRBJ1-1; D is unresolved. Germline lookup yields CDR1 MGHRA and CDR2 YSYEKL. V lost 3 bases, J lost 1 base, and 0 bases lay in between. CDR3 length: 11 residues.

The chain recombines TRBV2 with TRBJ2-7; D ambiguous. Germline lookup yields CDR1 SNHLY and CDR2 FYNNEI. The CDR3 totals 12 residues. Trimming pared 4 bases from V and 2 bases from J, leaving 6 bases between. The CDR3 nucleotides read TGTGCCAGCAGTGGGCCGACCTACGAGCAGTACTTC. This translates into CASSGPTYEQYF. Complete variable domain (other parts from reference TRBV2 and TRBJ2-7): EPEVTQTPSHQVTQMGQEVILRCVPISNHLYFYWYRQILGQKVEFLVSFYNNEISEKSEIFDDQFSVERPDGSNFTLKIRSTKLEDSAMYFCASSGPTYEQYFGPGTRLTVT.